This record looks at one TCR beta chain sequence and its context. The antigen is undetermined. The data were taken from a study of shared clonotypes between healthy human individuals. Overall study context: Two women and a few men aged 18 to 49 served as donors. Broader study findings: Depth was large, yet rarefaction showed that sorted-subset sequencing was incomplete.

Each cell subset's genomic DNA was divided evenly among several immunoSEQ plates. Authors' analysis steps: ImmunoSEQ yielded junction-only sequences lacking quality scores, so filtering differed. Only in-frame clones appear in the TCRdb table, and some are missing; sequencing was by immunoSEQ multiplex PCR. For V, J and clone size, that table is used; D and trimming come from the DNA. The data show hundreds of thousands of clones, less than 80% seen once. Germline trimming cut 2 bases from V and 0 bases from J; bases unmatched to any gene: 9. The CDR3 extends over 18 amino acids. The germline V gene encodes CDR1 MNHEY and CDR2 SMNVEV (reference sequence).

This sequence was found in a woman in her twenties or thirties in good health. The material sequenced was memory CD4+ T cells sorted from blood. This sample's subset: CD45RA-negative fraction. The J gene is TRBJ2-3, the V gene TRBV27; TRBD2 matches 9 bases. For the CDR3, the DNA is TGTGCCAGCAGTTTAGGATTGGTCCTAGCGGGAAGCACAGATACGCAGTATTTT. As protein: CASSLGLVLAGSTDTQYF.